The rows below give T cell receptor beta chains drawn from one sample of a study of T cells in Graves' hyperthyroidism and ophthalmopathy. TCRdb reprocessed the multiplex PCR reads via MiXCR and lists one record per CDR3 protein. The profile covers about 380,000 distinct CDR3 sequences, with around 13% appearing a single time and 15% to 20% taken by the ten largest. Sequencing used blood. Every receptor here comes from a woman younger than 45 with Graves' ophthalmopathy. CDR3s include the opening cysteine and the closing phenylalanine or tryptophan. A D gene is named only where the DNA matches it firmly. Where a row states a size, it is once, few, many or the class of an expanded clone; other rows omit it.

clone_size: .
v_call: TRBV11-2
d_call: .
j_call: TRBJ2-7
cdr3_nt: TGTGCCAGCAGCCACCACTCTGTCGAGCAGTACTTC
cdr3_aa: CASSHHSVEQYF

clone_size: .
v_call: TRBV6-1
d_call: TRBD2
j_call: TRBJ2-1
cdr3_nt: TGTGCCAGCGGTGCAACTAGCGGGGGGGGGAACAATGAGCAGTTCTTC
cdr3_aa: CASGATSGGGNNEQFF

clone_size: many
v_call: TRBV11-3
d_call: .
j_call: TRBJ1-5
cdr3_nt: TGTGCCAGCAGCTTAGCCAGGCTTCATGGCAATCAGCCCCAGCATTTT
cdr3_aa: CASSLARLHGNQPQHF

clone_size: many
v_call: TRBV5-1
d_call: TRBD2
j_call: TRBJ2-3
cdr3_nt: TGCGCCAGCAGCTCCCTCTCCGCGGGGGCAGATACGCAGTATTTT
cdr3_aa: CASSSLSAGADTQYF

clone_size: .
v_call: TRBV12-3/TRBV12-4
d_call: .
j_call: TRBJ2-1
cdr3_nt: TGTGCCAGCAGTTTAATCCCGACGCAGCAGTTCTTC
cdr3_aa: CASSLIPTQQFF

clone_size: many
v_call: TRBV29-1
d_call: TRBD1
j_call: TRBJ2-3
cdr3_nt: TGCAGCGTTGTCGCAGGGGGCGTCACAGATACGCAGTATTTT
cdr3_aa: CSVVAGGVTDTQYF

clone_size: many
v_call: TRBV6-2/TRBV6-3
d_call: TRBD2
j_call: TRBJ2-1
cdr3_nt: TGTGCCAGCAGTTACTATGTAGCGGGGGTCGAGCAGTTCTTC
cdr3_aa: CASSYYVAGVEQFF

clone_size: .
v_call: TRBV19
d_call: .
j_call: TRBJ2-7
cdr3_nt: TGTGCCAGTAGTATGAAGGGGGGCCGGGACTACGAGCAGTACTTC
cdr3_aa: CASSMKGGRDYEQYF

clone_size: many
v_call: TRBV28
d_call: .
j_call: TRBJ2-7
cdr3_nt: TGTGCCAGCAGTTTATTACGCCGAGAGCAGTACTTC
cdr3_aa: CASSLLRREQYF

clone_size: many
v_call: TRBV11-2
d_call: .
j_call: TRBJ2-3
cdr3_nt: TGTGCCAGCAGCTTAGGCTACAAGTCTAGATCAGATACGCAGTATTTT
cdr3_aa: CASSLGYKSRSDTQYF

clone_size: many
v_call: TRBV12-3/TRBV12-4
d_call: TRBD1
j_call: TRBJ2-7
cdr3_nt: TGTGCCAGCAGTTTCGGTGACAGGGTGGGCGACGAGCAGTACTTC
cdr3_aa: CASSFGDRVGDEQYF

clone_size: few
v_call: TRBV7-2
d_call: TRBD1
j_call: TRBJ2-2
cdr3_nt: TGTGCCAGCAGCCCACAGCCAGGGGGCGTCACCGGGGAGCTGTTTTTT
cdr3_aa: CASSPQPGGVTGELFF

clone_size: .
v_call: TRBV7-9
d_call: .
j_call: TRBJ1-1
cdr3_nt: TGTGCCAGCAGCTTAGTCCCGGGCGGGGGGGGCACTGAAGCTTTCTTT
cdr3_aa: CASSLVPGGGGTEAFF

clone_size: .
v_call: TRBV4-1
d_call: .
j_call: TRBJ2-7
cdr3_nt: TGCGCCAGCAGCCAAGAGGGCCGGACAGCTAACGAGCAGTACTTC
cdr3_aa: CASSQEGRTANEQYF

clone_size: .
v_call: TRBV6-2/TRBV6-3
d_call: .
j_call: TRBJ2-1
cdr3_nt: TGTGCCAGCAGTTACATATCCCCCCGGGACAACTCCTACAATGAGCAGCTCTTC
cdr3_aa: CASSYISPRDNSYNEQLF

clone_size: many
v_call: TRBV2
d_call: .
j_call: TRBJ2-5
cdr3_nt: TGTGCCAGCAGCCAAACCCCATCCGGGCCGGACAGGACCCAGTACTTC
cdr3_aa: CASSQTPSGPDRTQYF

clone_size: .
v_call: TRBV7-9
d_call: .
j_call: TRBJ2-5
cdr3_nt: TGTGCCAGCAGCTTAAACGGCAGGGGTGGGGAGACCCAGTACTTC
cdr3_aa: CASSLNGRGGETQYF

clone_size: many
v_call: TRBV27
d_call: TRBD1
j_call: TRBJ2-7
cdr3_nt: TGTGCCAGCTCACCGGGACAGAGCTCCTACGAGCAGTACTTC
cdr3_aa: CASSPGQSSYEQYF

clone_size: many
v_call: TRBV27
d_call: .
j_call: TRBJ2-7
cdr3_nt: TGTGCCAGCAGTTTGGGCAGCACCTACGAGCAGTACTTC
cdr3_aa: CASSLGSTYEQYF

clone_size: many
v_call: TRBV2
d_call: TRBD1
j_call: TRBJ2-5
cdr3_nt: TGTGCCACCAAGCCGGGACAGAGGGAGACCCAGTACTTC
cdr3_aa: CATKPGQRETQYF

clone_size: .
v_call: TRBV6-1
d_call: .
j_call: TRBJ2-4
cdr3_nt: TGTGCCAGCAGTGAAAGTGGGCAGTTGGGGAGCTTGCTAGCCAAAAACATTCAGTACTTC
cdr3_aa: CASSESGQLGSLLAKNIQYF

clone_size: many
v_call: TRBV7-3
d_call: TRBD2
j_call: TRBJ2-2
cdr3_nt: TGTGCCAGCAGCTTAAAGGCTAGCGGGGGTACTGGGGAGCTGTTTTTT
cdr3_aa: CASSLKASGGTGELFF

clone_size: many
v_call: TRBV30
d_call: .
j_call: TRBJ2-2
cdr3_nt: TGTGCCTGGAGTCGCCCGGGACCCCTTGTGTTGAGGGAGCTGTTTTTT
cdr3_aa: CAWSRPGPLVLRELFF

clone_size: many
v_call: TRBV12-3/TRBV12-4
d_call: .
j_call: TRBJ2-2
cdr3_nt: TGTGCCAGCAGTTTAGCGAGCCCCGGGGAGCTGTTTTTT
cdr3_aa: CASSLASPGELFF

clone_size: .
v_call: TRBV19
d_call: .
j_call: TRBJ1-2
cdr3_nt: TGTGCCACTAGTACGTTCTATGGCTACACCTTC
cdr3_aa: CATSTFYGYTF

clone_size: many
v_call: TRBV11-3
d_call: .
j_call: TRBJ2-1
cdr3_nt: TGTGCCAGCAGCTTGGGTCGCGCCGTCAATGAGCAGTTCTTC
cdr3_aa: CASSLGRAVNEQFF

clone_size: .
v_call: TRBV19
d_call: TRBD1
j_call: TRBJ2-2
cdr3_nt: TGTGCCAGTAGTATCGGACAGGGATCGACCGGGGAGCTGTTTTTT
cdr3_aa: CASSIGQGSTGELFF

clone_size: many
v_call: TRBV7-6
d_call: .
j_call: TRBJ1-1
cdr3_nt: TGTGCCAGCAGCCTAGGGGAATACACTGAAGCTTTCTTT
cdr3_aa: CASSLGEYTEAFF

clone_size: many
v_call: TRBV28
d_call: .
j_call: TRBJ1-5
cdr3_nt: TGTGCCAGCAGTCGACAGGCTTCCAATCAGCCCCAGCATTTT
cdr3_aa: CASSRQASNQPQHF

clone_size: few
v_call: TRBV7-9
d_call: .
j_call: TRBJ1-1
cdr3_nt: TGTGCCAGCAGCTTAACCTCGCGCGCTCTGAACACTGAAGCTTTCTTT
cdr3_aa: CASSLTSRALNTEAFF

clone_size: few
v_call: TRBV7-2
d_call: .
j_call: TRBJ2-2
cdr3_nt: TGTGCCAGCAGCTTAGCCCACCCTCCCCGAGAAAACACCGGGGAGCTGTTTTTT
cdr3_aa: CASSLAHPPRENTGELFF

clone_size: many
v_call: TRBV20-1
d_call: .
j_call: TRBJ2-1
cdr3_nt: TGCAGTGCTAGTCCCCAGCAGGCGCTAGCTGAGCAGTTCTTC
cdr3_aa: CSASPQQALAEQFF

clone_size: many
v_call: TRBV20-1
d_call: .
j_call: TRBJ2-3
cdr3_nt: TGCAGTGCTAGTGTTTCTGCAGGGGCCACAGATACGCAGTATTTT
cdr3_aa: CSASVSAGATDTQYF

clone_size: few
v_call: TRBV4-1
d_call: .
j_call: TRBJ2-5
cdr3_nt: TGCGCCAGCAGCCAGACCCGCAGGGGGGGTCAAGAGACCCAGTACTTC
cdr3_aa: CASSQTRRGGQETQYF

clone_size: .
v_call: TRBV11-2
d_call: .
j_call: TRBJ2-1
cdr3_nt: TGTGCCAGCAGCTCAGGGAGGCGGCCCAATGAGCAGTTCTTC
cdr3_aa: CASSSGRRPNEQFF

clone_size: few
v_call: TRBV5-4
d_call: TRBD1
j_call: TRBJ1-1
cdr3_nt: TGTGCCAGCAGTTTACAGGGGGAAGCTTTCTTT
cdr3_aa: CASSLQGEAFF

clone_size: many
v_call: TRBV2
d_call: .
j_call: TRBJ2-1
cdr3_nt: TGTGCCAGCAGTGTTTCTGGCGACAATGAGCAGTTCTTC
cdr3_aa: CASSVSGDNEQFF

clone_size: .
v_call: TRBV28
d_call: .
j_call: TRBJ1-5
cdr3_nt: TGTGCCAGCACCAGTCTTCAGGGGTGGGATCAGCCCCAGCATTTT
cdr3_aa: CASTSLQGWDQPQHF

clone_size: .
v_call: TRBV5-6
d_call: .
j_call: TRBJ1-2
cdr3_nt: TGTGCCAGCAGCTTGCCTGACAGTGAGCCAACGAGGGGCTACACCTTC
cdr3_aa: CASSLPDSEPTRGYTF

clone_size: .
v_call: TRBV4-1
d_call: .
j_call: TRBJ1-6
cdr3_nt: TGCGCCAGCAGCCATGGCCTCCGGGGTTCACCCCTCCACTTT
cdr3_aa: CASSHGLRGSPLHF

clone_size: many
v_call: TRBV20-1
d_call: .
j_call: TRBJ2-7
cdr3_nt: TGCAGTGCCCGGGCGGTAACAGGGACCTACGAGCAGTACTTC
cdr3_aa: CSARAVTGTYEQYF

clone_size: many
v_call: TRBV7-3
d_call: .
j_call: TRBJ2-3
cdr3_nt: TGTGCCAGCAGCCAGCAGGGCAGCACAGATACGCAGTATTTT
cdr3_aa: CASSQQGSTDTQYF

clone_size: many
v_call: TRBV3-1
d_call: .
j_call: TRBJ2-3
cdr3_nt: TGTGCCAGCAGCCCCCCCGGTCTGAACGCGGGTGGAGATACGCAGTATTTT
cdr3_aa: CASSPPGLNAGGDTQYF

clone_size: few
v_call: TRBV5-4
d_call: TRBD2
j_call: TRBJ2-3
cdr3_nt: TGTGCCAGCAGGCAAACTAGCGGGGGCACAGATACGCAGTATTTT
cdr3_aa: CASRQTSGGTDTQYF

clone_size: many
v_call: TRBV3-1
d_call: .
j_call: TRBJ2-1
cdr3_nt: TGTGCCAGCAGCCAAGCAAGCAGGGTAGGGCAGTTCTTC
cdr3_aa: CASSQASRVGQFF

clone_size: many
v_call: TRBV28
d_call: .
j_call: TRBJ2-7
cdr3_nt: TGTGCCAGCAGTTTCATGGAAGGGGCCGAGCAGTACTTC
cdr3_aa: CASSFMEGAEQYF

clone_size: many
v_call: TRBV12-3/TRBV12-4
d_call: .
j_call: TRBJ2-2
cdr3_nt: TGTGCCAGCAGTCCATTTACAGGGCCCACCGGGGAGCTGTTTTTT
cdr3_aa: CASSPFTGPTGELFF

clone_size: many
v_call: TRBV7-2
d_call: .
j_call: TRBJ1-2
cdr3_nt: TGTGCCAGCAGCCCGGTGCCGGATGGCTACACCTTC
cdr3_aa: CASSPVPDGYTF

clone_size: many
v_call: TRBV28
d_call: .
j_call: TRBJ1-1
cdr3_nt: TGTGCCAGCATATCCAGGATAGAAGCTTTCTTT
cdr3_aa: CASISRIEAFF

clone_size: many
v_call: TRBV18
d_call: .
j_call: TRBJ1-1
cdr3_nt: TGTGCCAGCTCACCACCAGCGGGGTGGGCCACTGAAGCTTTCTTT
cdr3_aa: CASSPPAGWATEAFF